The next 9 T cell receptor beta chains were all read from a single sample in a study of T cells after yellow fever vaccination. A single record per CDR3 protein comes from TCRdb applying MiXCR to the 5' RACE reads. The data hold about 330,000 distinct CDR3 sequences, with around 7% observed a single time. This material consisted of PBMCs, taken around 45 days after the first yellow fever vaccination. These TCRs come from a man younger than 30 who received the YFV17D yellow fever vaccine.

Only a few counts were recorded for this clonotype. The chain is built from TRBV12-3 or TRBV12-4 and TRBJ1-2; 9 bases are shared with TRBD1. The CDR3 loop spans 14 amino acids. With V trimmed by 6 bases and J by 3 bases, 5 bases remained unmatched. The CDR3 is CASRGDRADYGYTF. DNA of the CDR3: TGTGCCAGCAGGGGGGACAGGGCCGACTATGGCTACACCTTC.

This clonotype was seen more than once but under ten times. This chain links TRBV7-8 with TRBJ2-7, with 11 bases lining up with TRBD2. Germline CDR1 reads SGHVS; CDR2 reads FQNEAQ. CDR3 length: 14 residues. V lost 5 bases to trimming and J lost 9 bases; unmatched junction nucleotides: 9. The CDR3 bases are TGTGCCAGCAGCCTCTCCGGGACTAGCGGTGTGCAGTACTTC. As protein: CASSLSGTSGVQYF. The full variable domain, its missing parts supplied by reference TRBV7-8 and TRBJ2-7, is GAGVSQSPRYKVAKRGQDVALRCDPISGHVSLFWYQQALGQGPEFLTYFQNEAQLDKSGLPSDRFFAERPEGSVSTLKIQRTQQEDSAVYLCASSLSGTSGVQYFGPGTRLTVT.

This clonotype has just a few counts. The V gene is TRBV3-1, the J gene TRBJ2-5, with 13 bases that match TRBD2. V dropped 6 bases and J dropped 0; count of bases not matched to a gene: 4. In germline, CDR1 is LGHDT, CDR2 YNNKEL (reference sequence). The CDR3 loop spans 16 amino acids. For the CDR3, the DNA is TGTGCCAGCAGTCGTACTAGCGGGGGGGACCAAGAGACCCAGTACTTC. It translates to CASSRTSGGDQETQYF.

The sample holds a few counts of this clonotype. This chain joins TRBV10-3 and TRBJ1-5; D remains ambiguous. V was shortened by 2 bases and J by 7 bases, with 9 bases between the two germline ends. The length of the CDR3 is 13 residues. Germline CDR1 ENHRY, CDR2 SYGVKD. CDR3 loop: CAISEPPGQPQHF. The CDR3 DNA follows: TGTGCCATCAGTGAGCCACCCGGGCAGCCCCAGCATTTT.

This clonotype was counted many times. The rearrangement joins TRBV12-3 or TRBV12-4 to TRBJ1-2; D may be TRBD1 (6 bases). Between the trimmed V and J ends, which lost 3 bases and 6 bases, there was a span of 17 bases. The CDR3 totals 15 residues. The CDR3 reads CASSFASRRGHGYTF. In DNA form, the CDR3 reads TGTGCCAGCAGTTTCGCTTCGCGACGGGGGCATGGCTACACCTTC.

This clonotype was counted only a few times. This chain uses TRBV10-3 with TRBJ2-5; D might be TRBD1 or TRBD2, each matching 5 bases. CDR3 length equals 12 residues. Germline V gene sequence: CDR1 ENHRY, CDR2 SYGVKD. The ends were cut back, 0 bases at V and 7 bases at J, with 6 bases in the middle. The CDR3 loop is CAISESRGTQYF. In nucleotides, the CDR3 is TGTGCCATCAGTGAGTCGAGGGGGACCCAGTACTTC.

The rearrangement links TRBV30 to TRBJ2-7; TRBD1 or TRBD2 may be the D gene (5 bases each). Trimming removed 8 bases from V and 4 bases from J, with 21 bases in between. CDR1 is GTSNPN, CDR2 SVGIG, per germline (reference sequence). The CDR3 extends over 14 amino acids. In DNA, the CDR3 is TGTGCCACCCGAAGGGCCCGGGGACGTTACGAGCAGTACTTC. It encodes CATRRARGRYEQYF. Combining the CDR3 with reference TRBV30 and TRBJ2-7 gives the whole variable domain SQTIHQWPATLVQPVGSPLSLECTVEGTSNPNLYWYRQAAGRGLQLLFYSVGIGQISSEVPQNLSASRPQDRQFILSSKKLLLSDSGFYLCATRRARGRYEQYFGPGTRLTVT.

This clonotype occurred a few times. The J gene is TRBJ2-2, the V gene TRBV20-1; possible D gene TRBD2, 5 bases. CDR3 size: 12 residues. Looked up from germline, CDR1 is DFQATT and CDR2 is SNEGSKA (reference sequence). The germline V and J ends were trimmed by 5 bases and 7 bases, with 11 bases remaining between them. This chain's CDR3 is CSASTRVGELFF. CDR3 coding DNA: TGCAGTGCTTCTACTAGAGTCGGGGAGCTGTTTTTT.

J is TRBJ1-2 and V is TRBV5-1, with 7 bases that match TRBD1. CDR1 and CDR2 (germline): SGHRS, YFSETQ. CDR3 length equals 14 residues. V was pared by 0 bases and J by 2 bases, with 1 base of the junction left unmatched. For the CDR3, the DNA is TGCGCCAGCAGCTTGGAGACAGGGAACTATGGCTACACCTTC. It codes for CASSLETGNYGYTF.